The 9 T cell receptor beta chains in this list originate from one sample, sequenced in a study of blood T cells in healthy people across ages. Together with a sample-barcoded 5' primer, a J-beta primer mix was included in a second PCR lasting 7 to 11 cycles. A single record per CDR3 protein comes from TCRdb applying MiXCR to the 5' RACE reads. Here the sample spans some 290,000 distinct CDR3 sequences, 25% to 30% being singletons. The sample consisted of blood. The origin of the receptors is a woman aged 70-85 years in good health.

Regarding this clonotype: With a much larger clone just one base away, this may be a read error. The V call is TRBV5-1, the J call TRBJ1-1; 8 bases are a match to TRBD1. V shed 4 bases and J 4 bases; nucleotides not matched to a gene: 9. The length of the CDR3 is 15 residues. CDR1 and CDR2 (germline): SGHRS, YFSETQ. The CDR3 sequence is CASSQMPTGGTEAFF. CDR3 sequence (DNA): TGCGCCAGCAGCCAAATGCCAACAGGGGGCACTGAAGCTTTCTTT.

This chain joins TRBV2 and TRBJ2-5, with TRBD2 matching over 7 bases. Matching the DNA end better, TRBJ2-7 makes the J call doubtful. The CDR3 is 14 amino acids. Germline V gene sequence: CDR1 SNHLY, CDR2 FYNNEI. In DNA, the CDR3 is TGTGCCAGCAGTGAAGCTGGGACTACCTACGAGCAGTACTTC. It encodes CASSEAGTTYEQYF.

This clonotype was recorded a few times. V is TRBV7-9 and J is TRBJ1-1, with D perhaps TRBD1 (6 bases). The CDR3 has 15 amino acids. Germline CDR1 reads SEHNR; CDR2 reads FQNEAQ (reference sequence). Deletions cut 2 bases from V and 5 bases from J, with 15 bases between. The CDR3 spells CASSLMVQGRTEAFF. The CDR3 bases are TGTGCCAGCAGCTTAATGGTACAGGGACGGACTGAAGCTTTCTTT.

The table lists this clonotype with a few counts. The V and J genes are TRBV29-1 and TRBJ1-1; weak D call: TRBD1 (6 bases). The CDR3 has 13 amino acids. The V gene lost 2 bases and the J gene lost 5 bases, with 12 bases spanning the gap. Germline V gene data show CDR1 as SQVTM and CDR2 as ANQGSEA. The CDR3 sequence: CSVEYREGTEAFF. The DNA for the CDR3 is TGCAGCGTTGAATACAGGGAAGGAACTGAAGCTTTCTTT.

The chain employs TRBV11-2 and TRBJ1-5; a weak D match, TRBD1 (5 bases). V lost 6 bases and J 6 bases, leaving 12 bases between the germline ends. Germline-derived CDR1 and CDR2 are SGHAT and FQNNGV. This CDR3 has 13 residues. The CDR3 nucleotides are TGTGCCAGCAGTAGGGGAATTCGTCAGCCCCAGCATTTT. Encoded protein: CASSRGIRQPQHF.

The chain uses TRBV5-1 and TRBJ2-7, with D maybe TRBD1 (7 bases). Germline V gene lookup returns CDR1 SGHRS and CDR2 YFSETQ. Between the trimmed V and J ends, which lost 0 bases and 2 bases, there was a span of 18 bases. The CDR3 totals 17 residues. This CDR3 is CASSLAVGGGGPYEQYF. The CDR3 DNA reads TGCGCCAGCAGCTTGGCCGTTGGAGGGGGCGGCCCCTACGAGCAGTACTTC.

This clonotype has a count of ten or more. The rearrangement joins TRBV12-3 or TRBV12-4 to TRBJ2-5, with 10 bases fitting TRBD2. This CDR3 has 14 amino acids. V lost 5 bases and J lost 6; bases outside the gene matches: 6. The CDR3 is CASSPAGGPKTQYF. CDR3 in DNA: TGTGCCAGCAGTCCAGCGGGAGGGCCTAAGACCCAGTACTTC.

This sequence joins TRBV28 and TRBJ2-5; D possibly matches TRBD1 or TRBD2 (5 bases each). The better agreement between TRBJ2-7 and the DNA end casts doubt on the J call. Germline V gene lookup returns CDR1 MDHEN and CDR2 SYDVKM. The CDR3 runs 15 residues. The CDR3 region is CASRTRRGKAYEQYF. CDR3 DNA sequence: TGTGCCAGCCGGACCCGCCGGGGCAAGGCCTACGAGCAGTACTTC.

This clonotype turned up a few times. The chain employs TRBV28 and TRBJ2-1; D is unclear. Germline V gene data show CDR1 as MDHEN and CDR2 as SYDVKM. The CDR3 length is 17 residues. V was cut by 3 bases and J by 0 bases, with 15 bases left in between. Here the CDR3 reads CASSFRDTVGSYNEQFF. The CDR3 nucleotides read TGTGCCAGCAGTTTCCGAGACACGGTGGGCTCCTACAATGAGCAGTTCTTC.